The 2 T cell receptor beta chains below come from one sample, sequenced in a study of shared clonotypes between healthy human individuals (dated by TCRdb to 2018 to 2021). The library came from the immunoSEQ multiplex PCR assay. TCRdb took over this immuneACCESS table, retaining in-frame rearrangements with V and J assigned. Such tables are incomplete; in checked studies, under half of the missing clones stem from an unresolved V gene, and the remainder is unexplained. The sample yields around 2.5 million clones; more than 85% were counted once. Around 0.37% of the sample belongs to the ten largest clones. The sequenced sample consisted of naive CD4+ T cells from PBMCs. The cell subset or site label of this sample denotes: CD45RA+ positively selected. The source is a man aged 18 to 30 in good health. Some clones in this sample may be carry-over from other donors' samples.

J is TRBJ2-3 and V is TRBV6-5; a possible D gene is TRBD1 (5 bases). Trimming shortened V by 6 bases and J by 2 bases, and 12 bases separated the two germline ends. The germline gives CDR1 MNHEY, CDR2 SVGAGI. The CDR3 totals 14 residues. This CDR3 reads CASRSGLDTDTQYF. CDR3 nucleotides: TGTGCCAGCAGGTCAGGGTTGGACACAGATACGCAGTATTTT.

In nucleotides, the CDR3 is TGCGCCAGCAGCCAGACAGGGGTGGGCAATCAGCCCCAGCATTTT. This codes for CASSQTGVGNQPQHF. This chain connects TRBV5-1 to TRBJ1-5; 8 bases line up with TRBD1. Trimming removed 4 bases from V and 2 bases from J; junction bases left unmatched: 5. Germline V gives CDR1 SGHRS, CDR2 YFSETQ. CDR3 length equals 15 residues. The full variable domain, rest sourced from reference TRBV5-1 and TRBJ1-5, is KAGVTQTPRYLIKTRGQQVTLSCSPISGHRSVSWYQQTPGQGLQFLFEYFSETQRNKGNFPGRFSGRQFSNSRSEMNVSTLELGDSALYLCASSQTGVGNQPQHFGDGTRLSIL.